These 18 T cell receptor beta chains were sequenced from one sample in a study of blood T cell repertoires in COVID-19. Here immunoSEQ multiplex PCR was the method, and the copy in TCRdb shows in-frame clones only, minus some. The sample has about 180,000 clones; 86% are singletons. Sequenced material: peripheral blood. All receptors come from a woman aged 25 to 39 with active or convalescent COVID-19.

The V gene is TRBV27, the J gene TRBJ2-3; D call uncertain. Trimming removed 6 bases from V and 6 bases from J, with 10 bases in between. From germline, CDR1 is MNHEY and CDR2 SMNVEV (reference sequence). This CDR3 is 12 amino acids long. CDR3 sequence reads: CASSSEADTQYF. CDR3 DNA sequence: TGTGCCAGCAGCTCCGAGGCCGATACGCAGTATTTT.

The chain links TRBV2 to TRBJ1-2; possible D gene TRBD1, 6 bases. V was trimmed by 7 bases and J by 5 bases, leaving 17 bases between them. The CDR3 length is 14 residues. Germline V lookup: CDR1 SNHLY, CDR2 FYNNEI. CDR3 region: CASIIRGGEYGYTF. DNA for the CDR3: TGTGCCAGCATAATAAGAGGGGGGGAATATGGCTACACCTTC.

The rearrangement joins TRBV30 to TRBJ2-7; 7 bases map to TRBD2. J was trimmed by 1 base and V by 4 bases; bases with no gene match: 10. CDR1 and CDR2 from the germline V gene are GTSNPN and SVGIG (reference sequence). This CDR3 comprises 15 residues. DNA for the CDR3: TGTGCCTGGAACTTTTCCGGGGGGTATTCCTACGAGCAGTACTTC. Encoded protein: CAWNFSGGYSYEQYF.

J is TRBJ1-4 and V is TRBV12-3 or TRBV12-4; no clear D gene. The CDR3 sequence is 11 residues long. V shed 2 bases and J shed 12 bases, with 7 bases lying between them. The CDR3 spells CASSLLGELFF. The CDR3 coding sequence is TGTGCCAGCAGTTTACTCGGGGAACTGTTTTTT.

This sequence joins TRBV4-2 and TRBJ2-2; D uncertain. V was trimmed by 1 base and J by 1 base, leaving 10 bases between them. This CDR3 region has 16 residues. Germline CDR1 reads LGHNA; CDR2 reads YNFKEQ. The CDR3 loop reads CASSQGTTGNTGELFF. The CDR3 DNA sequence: TGTGCCAGCAGCCAAGGTACGACGGGGAACACCGGGGAGCTGTTTTTT.

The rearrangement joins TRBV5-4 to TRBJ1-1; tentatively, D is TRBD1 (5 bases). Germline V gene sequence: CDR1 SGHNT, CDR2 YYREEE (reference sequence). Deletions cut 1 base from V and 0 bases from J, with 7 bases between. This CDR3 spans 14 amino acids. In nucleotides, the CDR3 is TGTGCCAGCAGCTTGCAGGGAATGAACACTGAAGCTTTCTTT. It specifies CASSLQGMNTEAFF.

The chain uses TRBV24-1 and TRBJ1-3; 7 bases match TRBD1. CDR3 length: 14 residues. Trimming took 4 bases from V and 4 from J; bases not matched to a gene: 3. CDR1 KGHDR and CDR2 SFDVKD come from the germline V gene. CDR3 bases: TGTGCCACCAGTGAGGCGGGACAGGGAAACACCATATATTTT. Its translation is CATSEAGQGNTIYF.

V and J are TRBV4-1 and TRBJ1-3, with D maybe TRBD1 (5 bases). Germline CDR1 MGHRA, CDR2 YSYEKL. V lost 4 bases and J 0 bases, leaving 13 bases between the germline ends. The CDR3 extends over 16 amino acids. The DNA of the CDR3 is TGCGCCAGCAGCCGAGCAGGGTATCTCTCTGGAAACACCATATATTTT. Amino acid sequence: CASSRAGYLSGNTIYF.

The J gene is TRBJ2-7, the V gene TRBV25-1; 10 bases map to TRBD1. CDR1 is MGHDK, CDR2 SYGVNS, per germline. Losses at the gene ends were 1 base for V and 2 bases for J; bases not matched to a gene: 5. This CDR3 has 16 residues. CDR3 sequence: CASSESGQGGPYEQYF. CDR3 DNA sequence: TGTGCCAGCAGTGAATCAGGACAGGGGGGGCCCTACGAGCAGTACTTC.

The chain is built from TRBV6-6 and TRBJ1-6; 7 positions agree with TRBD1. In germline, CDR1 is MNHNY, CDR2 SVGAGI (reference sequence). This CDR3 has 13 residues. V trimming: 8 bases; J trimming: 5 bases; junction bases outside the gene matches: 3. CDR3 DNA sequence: TGTGCCAGCTTGGGACAGCATAATTCACCCCTCCACTTT. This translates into CASLGQHNSPLHF.

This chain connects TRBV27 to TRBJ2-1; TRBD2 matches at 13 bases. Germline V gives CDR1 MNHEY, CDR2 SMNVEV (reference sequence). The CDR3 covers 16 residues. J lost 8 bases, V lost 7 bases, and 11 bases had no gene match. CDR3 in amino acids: CASTSVRTSGSYEQFF. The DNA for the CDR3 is TGTGCCAGCACCTCGGTGCGGACTAGCGGGAGTTATGAGCAGTTCTTC.

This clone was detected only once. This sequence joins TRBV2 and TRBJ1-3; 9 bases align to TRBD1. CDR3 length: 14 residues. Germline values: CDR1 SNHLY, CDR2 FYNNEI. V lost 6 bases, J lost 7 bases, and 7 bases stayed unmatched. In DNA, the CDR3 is TGTGCCAGCAGAATGACAGGGGGGTCCAACACCATATATTTT. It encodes CASRMTGGSNTIYF.

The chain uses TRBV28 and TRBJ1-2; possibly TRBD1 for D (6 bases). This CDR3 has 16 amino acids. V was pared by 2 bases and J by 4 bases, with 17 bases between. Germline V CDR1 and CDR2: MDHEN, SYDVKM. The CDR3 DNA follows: TGTGCCAGCAGTTTAGCCCTCTCCAGCAGGGGCTATGGCTACACCTTC. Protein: CASSLALSSRGYGYTF.

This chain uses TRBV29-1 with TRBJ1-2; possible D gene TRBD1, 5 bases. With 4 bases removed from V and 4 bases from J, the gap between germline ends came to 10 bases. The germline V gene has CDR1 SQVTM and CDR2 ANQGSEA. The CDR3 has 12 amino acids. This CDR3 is CSVGGGVYGYTF. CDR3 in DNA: TGCAGCGTTGGAGGAGGGGTCTATGGCTACACCTTC.

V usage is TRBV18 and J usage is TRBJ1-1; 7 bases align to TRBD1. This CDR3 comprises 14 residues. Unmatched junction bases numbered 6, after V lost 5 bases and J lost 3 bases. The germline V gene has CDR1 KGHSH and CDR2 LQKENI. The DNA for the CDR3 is TGTGCCAGCTCATCGTTTACAGGGGACACTGAAGCTTTCTTT. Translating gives CASSSFTGDTEAFF.

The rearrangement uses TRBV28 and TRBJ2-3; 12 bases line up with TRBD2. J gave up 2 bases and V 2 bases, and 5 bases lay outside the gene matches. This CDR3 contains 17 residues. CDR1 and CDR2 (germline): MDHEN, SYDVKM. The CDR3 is CASSLGGLAGFTDTQYF. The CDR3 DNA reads TGTGCCAGCAGTTTAGGGGGACTAGCGGGCTTCACAGATACGCAGTATTTT. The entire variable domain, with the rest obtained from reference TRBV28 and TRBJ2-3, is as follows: DVKVTQSSRYLVKRTGEKVFLECVQDMDHENMFWYRQDPGLGLRLIYFSYDVKMKEKGDIPEGYSVSREKKERFSLILESASTNQTSMYLCASSLGGLAGFTDTQYFGPGTRLTVL.

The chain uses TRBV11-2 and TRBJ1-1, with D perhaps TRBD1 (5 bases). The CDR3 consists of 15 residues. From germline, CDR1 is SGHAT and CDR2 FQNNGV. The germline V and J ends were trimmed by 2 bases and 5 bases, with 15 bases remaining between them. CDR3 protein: CASSLSQGGGTEAFF. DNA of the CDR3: TGTGCCAGCAGCTTAAGTCAGGGCGGGGGGACTGAAGCTTTCTTT. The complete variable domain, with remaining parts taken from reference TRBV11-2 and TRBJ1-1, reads EAGVAQSPRYKIIEKRQSVAFWCNPISGHATLYWYQQILGQGPKLLIQFQNNGVVDDSQLPKDRFSAERLKGVDSTLKIQPAKLEDSAVYLCASSLSQGGGTEAFFGQGTRLTVV.

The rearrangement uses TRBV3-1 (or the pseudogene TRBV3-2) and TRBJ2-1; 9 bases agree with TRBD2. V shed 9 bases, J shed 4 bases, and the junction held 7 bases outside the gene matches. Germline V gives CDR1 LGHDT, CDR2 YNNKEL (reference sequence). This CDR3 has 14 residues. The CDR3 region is CASRQTSGYNEQFF. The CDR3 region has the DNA TGTGCCAGTAGACAGACTAGCGGATACAATGAGCAGTTCTTC.